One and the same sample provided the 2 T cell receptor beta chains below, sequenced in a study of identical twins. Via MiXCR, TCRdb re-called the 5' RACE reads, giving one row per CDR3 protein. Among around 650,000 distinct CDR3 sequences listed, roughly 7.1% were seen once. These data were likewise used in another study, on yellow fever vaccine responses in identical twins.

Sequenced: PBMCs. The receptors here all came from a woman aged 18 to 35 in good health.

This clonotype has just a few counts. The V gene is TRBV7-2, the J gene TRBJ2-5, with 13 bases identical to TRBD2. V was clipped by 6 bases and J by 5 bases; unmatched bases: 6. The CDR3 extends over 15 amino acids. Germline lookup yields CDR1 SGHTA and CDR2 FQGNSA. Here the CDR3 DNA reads TGTGCCAGCAGAGGACTAGCGGGGGCCGGGGAGACCCAGTACTTC. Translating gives CASRGLAGAGETQYF. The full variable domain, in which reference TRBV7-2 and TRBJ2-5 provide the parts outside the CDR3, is GAGVSQSPSNKVTEKGKDVELRCDPISGHTALYWYRQSLGQGLEFLIYFQGNSAPDKSGLPSDRFSAERTGGSVSTLTIQRTQQEDSAVYLCASRGLAGAGETQYFGPGTRLLVL.

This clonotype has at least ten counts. This CDR3 is CASSFRGLETDTQYF. CDR3 nucleotides: TGTGCCAGCAGCTTTCGGGGGCTCGAGACAGATACGCAGTATTTT. The chain links TRBV7-9 to TRBJ2-3; D possibly uses TRBD1 or TRBD2 (6 bases each). This CDR3 has 15 residues. CDR1 is SEHNR, CDR2 FQNEAQ, per germline (reference sequence). V lost 3 bases and J lost 3, with 13 bases in between.